These 8 T cell receptor beta chains were sequenced from one sample in a study of beta chain features in type 1 diabetes. These receptors lack a known antigen. Overall study results and limits: Researchers report that Type 1 diabetes patients had moderately but significantly shorter TCRB CDR3s across all four CD4+ subsets.

What was sequenced were expressed TCRB transcripts, since all of the isolated RNA had been reverse transcribed. Produced via immunoSEQ multiplex PCR; TCRdb's table is partial and in-frame only. The top ten clones hold 2% to 2.5% of a sample with 130,000 or so clones, about a sixth of them seen once. The specimen was central memory CD4+ T cells from blood. The receptors originated from a man in his thirties or forties with type 1 diabetes.

V gene TRBV5-1 combines with J gene TRBJ1-4; 7 bases are shared with TRBD1. CDR1 and CDR2 from the germline V gene are SGHRS and YFSETQ. This CDR3 comprises 14 residues. V lost 1 base, J lost 6 bases, and 3 bases stayed unmatched. CDR3 protein: CASSLTGDYEKLFF. The CDR3 DNA reads TGCGCCAGCAGCTTGACAGGGGATTATGAAAAACTGTTTTTT.

The V and J genes are TRBV29-1 and TRBJ2-3, with 9 bases aligning to TRBD2. The CDR3 runs to 17 residues. With 7 bases clipped from V and 4 bases from J, the junction kept 18 bases outside the gene matches. Germline CDR1 SQVTM, CDR2 ANQGSEA. The chain's CDR3 is CSAKGSSGVRLADTQYF. The CDR3 bases are TGCAGCGCTAAGGGGTCTAGCGGGGTGAGGTTGGCAGATACGCAGTATTTT.

This clone was detected ten times or more. This chain links TRBV7-9 with TRBJ2-5; D is unclear. V was trimmed by 5 bases and J by 5 bases, leaving 18 bases between them. Germline loops: CDR1 SEHNR, CDR2 FQNEAQ (reference sequence). The CDR3 sequence is 15 residues long. The CDR3 region is CASSTDFGSSETQYF. CDR3 nucleotide sequence: TGTGCCAGCAGCACCGATTTCGGCTCCTCGGAGACCCAGTACTTC.

In this sample, this clone turned up a few times. V gene TRBV7-2 combines with J gene TRBJ2-7; D may be TRBD1 (5 bases). The CDR3 is 12 residues long. CDR1 is SGHTA and CDR2 is FQGNSA in the germline V gene. V shed 5 bases and J shed 9 bases, with 14 bases lying between them. In nucleotides, the CDR3 is TGTGCCAGCAGCCTGGGGCTTACCGGGCAGTACTTC. Translated, it gives CASSLGLTGQYF.

The J gene is TRBJ2-3, the V gene TRBV7-2; D uncertain. The CDR3 loop spans 15 amino acids. The germline V gene has CDR1 SGHTA and CDR2 FQGNSA. The V and J ends lost 5 bases and 0 bases respectively, with 12 bases between them. In DNA, the CDR3 is TGTGCCAGCAGCCGACTTGGGATTAGCACAGATACGCAGTATTTT. Translation gives CASSRLGISTDTQYF.

This clone was found a few times. The chain combines TRBV15 with TRBJ1-6; 7 bases match TRBD1. This CDR3 has 16 amino acids. Germline lookup yields CDR1 LNHNV and CDR2 YYDKDF (reference sequence). Trimming at V came to 0 bases and at J to 10 bases, leaving 9 bases not matched to a gene. This CDR3 reads CATSREAVQGSSPLHF. Written as DNA, the CDR3 is TGTGCCACCAGCAGAGAGGCAGTACAGGGGAGCTCACCCCTCCACTTT.

This clone was found many times. J is TRBJ2-1 and V is TRBV7-2; D call uncertain. The CDR3 has 12 amino acids. The germline V gene encodes CDR1 SGHTA and CDR2 FQGNSA. The ends were cut back, 5 bases at V and 9 bases at J, with 11 bases in the middle. The CDR3 sequence is CASSPTGPEQFF. The CDR3 DNA is TGTGCCAGCAGCCCCACGGGCCCTGAGCAGTTCTTC. Full variable domain (rest looked up from reference TRBV7-2 and TRBJ2-1): GAGVSQSPSNKVTEKGKDVELRCDPISGHTALYWYRQSLGQGLEFLIYFQGNSAPDKSGLPSDRFSAERTGGSVSTLTIQRTQQEDSAVYLCASSPTGPEQFFGPGTRLTVL.

The chain couples TRBV29-1 to TRBJ2-1; possibly TRBD1 for D (7 bases). V lost 7 bases, J lost 9 bases, and 22 bases lay in between. CDR1 is SQVTM, CDR2 ANQGSEA, per germline. The CDR3 length is 14 residues. Here the CDR3 reads CSAQGGGEESEQFF. Written as DNA, the CDR3 is TGCAGCGCCCAAGGAGGGGGCGAGGAAAGTGAGCAGTTCTTC.